What follows describes a single T cell receptor beta chain. It has no known antigen specificity. One base away there is no much larger clone; base qualities are not given. The label giving this sample's time point can be read as: about 28 days (+/-7) after the second vaccine dose. AZD1222 recipients whose second dose came at about 4 weeks and those whose second dose came at about 12 weeks were combined into one group, since spike-specific TCR depth and breadth did not differ between the two schedules. Vaccinee samples came from UK trials COV001 and COV002, including a single-blind randomized controlled phase 2/3 trial of AZD1222 (ChAdOx1 nCoV-19) in healthy adults. For TCRbeta chain sequencing, PBMC samples were collected from trial participants at day 0 and at day 28 after the second dose. These data originate in a study of T cell responses to AZD1222 COVID-19 vaccine (dated by TCRdb to the early 2020s). Regarding the complete study: TCR sequencing was performed for 230 to 250 trial participants, of whom 200 to 220 were given two doses of AZD1222 and 26 were given two doses of MenACWY control vaccine. Trial participants were enrolled by age into subgroups of 18-55, 56-69 and 70-plus years, and about 150, 27 and 61 TCR-sequenced participants, respectively, were included in these subgroups. On the study overall, not on this receptor specifically: Participants were mostly white British, with more females than males. The authors suggested clonal diversity may have been underestimated. Because no samples from the day 14 peak response were available, repertoires could be characterized only after the peak T cell response. In the small 56-69-year group, the increase in depth fell short of significance, most likely because of low power. Reportedly, almost half of the unique spike-specific TCRs recognized epitopes lying outside the regions that are mutated in the B.1.351 and B.1.1.7 variants. Spike-specific TCR breadth and depth rose significantly after two AZD1222 doses compared with day 0 and with MenACWY recipients. Conclusions about previously exposed vaccinees are limited because only five or six AZD1222 recipients were SARS-CoV-2 seropositive at baseline. Vaccine-associated CD4 TCRs spanned the whole spike protein, with dominant responses in regions 160-218 and 743-854.

V is cut back by 4 bases and J by 2 bases, with 4 bases in the junction unmatched. Reading from cysteine to phenylalanine, the CDR3 counts 14 amino acids. Just the 42-base CDR3 DNA is kept, in frame starting at base 1. Sequences MNHEY (CDR1) and SVGAGI (CDR2) are obtained from the germline V gene. The CDR3 regions of human TCRbeta chains were subjected to immunosequencing. As for the original processing: Repertoire TCRs were checked for matches against a reference library of SARS-CoV-2-specific TCRs that had been generated using the MIRA antigen-specificity platform. Breadth was defined as the fraction of unique TCRs that were SARS-CoV-2-associated. Depth was defined as the fraction of total T cells that were SARS-CoV-2-associated. Each spike-specific TCR was assigned to its reactive spike region and to a CD4 or CD8 class using the MIRA data. Log10-transformed breadth and depth values were compared by one-way ANOVA with Sidak's multiple comparisons tests. This immuneACCESS table, as held by TCRdb, lists in-frame sequences with V and J called but not all clones. Of the missing ones, under half trace to an unresolved V gene in checked studies; the others have no known cause. V, J and clone size are those of that table, while D and trimming were read from the DNA. The sample contains about 150,000 clones, approximately 92% of them found a single time. 3.2% of the sample comes from the top ten.

The specimen comprised peripheral blood, sampled 28 days after the second AZD1222 dose. This clonotype was obtained from an adult who received the AZD1222 COVID-19 vaccine. The chain joins TRBV6-5 to TRBJ1-2; the junction holds 7 bases that match TRBD1. The DNA sequence is as follows: TGTGCCAGCAGTTCGACAGGGCCGAACTATGGCTACACCTTC. This codes for CASSSTGPNYGYTF.